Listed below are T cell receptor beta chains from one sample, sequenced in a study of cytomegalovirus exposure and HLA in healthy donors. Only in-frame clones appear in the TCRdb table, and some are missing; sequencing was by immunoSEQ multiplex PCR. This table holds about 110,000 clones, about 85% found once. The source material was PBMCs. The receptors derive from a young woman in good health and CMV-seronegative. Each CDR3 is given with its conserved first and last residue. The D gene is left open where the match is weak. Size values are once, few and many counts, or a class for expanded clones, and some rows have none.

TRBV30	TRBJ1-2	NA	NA	TGTGCCTGGGTAGGACAGTCCTATGGCTACACCTTC	CAWVGQSYGYTF
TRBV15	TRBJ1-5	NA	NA	TGTGCCACCAGCAGACCGACGTTGACAGGAAAAAGCAATCAGCCCCAGCATTTT	CATSRPTLTGKSNQPQHF
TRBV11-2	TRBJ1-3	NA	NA	TGTGCCAGCAGCCCAGGAAATATTGGAAACACCATATATTTT	CASSPGNIGNTIYF
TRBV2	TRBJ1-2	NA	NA	TGTGCCAGCATTCAGGGGAGCAGCTATGGCTACACCTTC	CASIQGSSYGYTF
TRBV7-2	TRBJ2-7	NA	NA	TGTGCCAGCAGCTTAAGTCGGGTTGACGAGCAGTACTTC	CASSLSRVDEQYF
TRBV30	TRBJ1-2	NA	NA	TGTGCCTGGAGTGTAGGCCAGGGTTATGGCTACACCTTC	CAWSVGQGYGYTF
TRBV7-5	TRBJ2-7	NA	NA	TGTGTCAGAAGCACCCGGGGATTACGTGGCGAGCAGTACTTC	CVRSTRGLRGEQYF
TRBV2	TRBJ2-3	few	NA	TGTGCCAGCAGTGTTGTGGGGGCCGGAACAGATACGCAGTATTTT	CASSVVGAGTDTQYF
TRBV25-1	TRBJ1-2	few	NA	TGTGCCAGCAGTGAATCGAGGGTACACTATGGCTACACCTTC	CASSESRVHYGYTF
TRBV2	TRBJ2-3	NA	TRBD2	TGTGCCAGCAGCGCAAGCGGGGGGGGCACAGATACGCAGTATTTT	CASSASGGGTDTQYF
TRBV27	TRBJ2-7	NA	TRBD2	TGTGCCAGCAGTTTATCTACTAGCGGGGGATACGGCTACGAGCAGTACTTC	CASSLSTSGGYGYEQYF